Presented here are 16 T cell receptor beta chains from one specimen sequenced in a study of blood T cell repertoires in COVID-19. TCRdb's copy holds only in-frame clones and misses some; the assay was immunoSEQ multiplex PCR. The sample shows fewer than 110,000 clones, approximately 87% of them seen only once. Sequencing was carried out using peripheral blood. The receptor source for this set is a human donor in a cohort sampled during active or convalescent COVID-19.

This chain uses TRBV6-5 with TRBJ2-3, with D hard to call. V lost 8 bases, J lost 0 bases, and 12 bases lay in between. This CDR3 is 14 amino acids long. Germline assignment: CDR1 MNHEY and CDR2 SVGAGI. The CDR3 DNA sequence: TGTGCCAGCCTTAAAATTTTTAGCACAGATACGCAGTATTTT. It is translated as CASLKIFSTDTQYF.

The V and J genes are TRBV30 and TRBJ1-1; 7 bases agree with TRBD1. In germline, CDR1 is GTSNPN, CDR2 SVGIG (reference sequence). With V trimmed by 4 bases and J by 1 base, 3 bases remained unmatched. The CDR3 contains 13 residues. CDR3 residues: CAWIRGSNTEAFF. As DNA, the CDR3 is TGTGCCTGGATCAGGGGGTCGAACACTGAAGCTTTCTTT.

The chain recombines TRBV2 with TRBJ2-7, with TRBD1 matching 9 bases. There are 14 residues in the CDR3. J lost 4 bases, V lost 7 bases, and 8 bases had no gene match. Looked up from germline, CDR1 is SNHLY and CDR2 is FYNNEI. The CDR3 bases are TGTGCCAGCACCGAGGAGGACAGGGGTTACGAGCAGTACTTC. It translates to CASTEEDRGYEQYF.

V gene TRBV7-3 combines with J gene TRBJ2-5, with D tentatively TRBD2 (7 bases). V lost 2 bases and J lost 5, with 15 bases in between. Germline loops: CDR1 SGHTA, CDR2 FQGTGA. The CDR3 extends over 15 amino acids. Written as DNA, the CDR3 is TGTGCCAGCAGCTTAGGAGGGGGGGCCGGTGAGACCCAGTACTTC. It codes for CASSLGGGAGETQYF.

The chain joins TRBV7-2 to TRBJ2-3, with TRBD2 as a possible D gene (5 bases). This CDR3 is built from 14 residues. Germline V CDR1 and CDR2: SGHTA, FQGNSA. The V end was cut by 3 bases, the J end by 6 bases, with 13 bases between. The CDR3 reads CASSLDLFRDTQYF. CDR3 DNA: TGTGCCAGCAGCTTGGACTTATTCAGGGATACGCAGTATTTT.

CDR3 region: CARTIRSGQGTYEQYF. The CDR3 nucleotides are TGTGCCAGAACAATAAGATCGGGACAGGGGACCTACGAGCAGTACTTC. J is TRBJ2-7 and V is TRBV19; 10 bases are a match to TRBD1. The CDR3 loop spans 16 amino acids. Germline CDR1 is LNHDA and CDR2 is SQIVND (reference sequence). J gave up 2 bases and V 9 bases, and 13 bases lay outside the gene matches.

This clone has more than one count but fewer than ten. The chain joins TRBV3-1 (or the pseudogene TRBV3-2) to TRBJ1-2; TRBD1 aligns across 9 bases. The CDR3 is 16 amino acids. Germline CDR1 and CDR2: LGHDT and YNNKEL (reference sequence). The ends lost 1 base at V and 5 bases at J; junction bases unmatched: 8. The CDR3 protein is CASSQGDRDRAYGYTF. DNA of the CDR3: TGTGCCAGCAGCCAAGGTGACCGGGACAGGGCTTATGGCTACACCTTC.

This clone occurred once. The V gene is TRBV7-3, the J gene TRBJ1-1; 7 bases agree with TRBD1. The CDR3 length is 15 residues. The V gene's germline CDR1 is SGHTA and CDR2 FQGTGA. Trimming removed 5 bases from V and 0 bases from J; junction bases left unmatched: 6. CDR3 in DNA: TGTGCCAGCAGCGCCCGGACAGGAATGAACACTGAAGCTTTCTTT. Its translation is CASSARTGMNTEAFF.

The CDR3 nucleotides read TGTGCCAGCAGTGGGCTGGAGACCCAGTACTTC. It is translated as CASSGLETQYF. The chain recombines TRBV25-1 with TRBJ2-5, with D hard to call. The CDR3 length is 11 residues. The V and J ends lost 4 bases and 5 bases respectively, with 5 bases between them. Germline CDR1 reads MGHDK; CDR2 reads SYGVNS. The full variable domain, in which reference TRBV25-1 and TRBJ2-5 provide the parts outside the CDR3, is EADIYQTPRYLVIGTGKKITLECSQTMGHDKMYWYQQDPGMELHLIHYSYGVNSTEKGDLSSESTVSRIRTEHFPLTLESARPSHTSQYLCASSGLETQYFGPGTRLLVL.

CDR3 nucleotides: TGCGCCAGCAGCAATCAGCTAGGGGCTACTGGAAACACCATATATTTT. It specifies CASSNQLGATGNTIYF. The chain couples TRBV5-1 to TRBJ1-3; D perhaps matches TRBD1 (5 bases). Trimming left V 4 bases short and J 2 bases short, with 16 bases between. CDR3 length equals 16 residues. Germline values: CDR1 SGHRS, CDR2 YFSETQ.

The V call is TRBV12-3 or TRBV12-4, the J call TRBJ2-7, with D tentatively TRBD1 (5 bases). The CDR3 runs 13 residues. Between the trimmed V and J ends, which lost 3 bases and 1 base, there was a span of 7 bases. CDR3 residues: CASSFPGSYEQYF. The CDR3 DNA is TGTGCCAGCAGTTTCCCAGGGTCCTACGAGCAGTACTTC.

CDR3 bases: TGTGCCAGCAGCTTTGGTCCGGGACAGGGAAGGACAGATACGCAGTATTTT. Amino acid sequence: CASSFGPGQGRTDTQYF. The chain recombines TRBV7-8 with TRBJ2-3, with 9 bases matching TRBD1. J gave up 3 bases and V 3 bases, and 10 bases lay outside the gene matches. The CDR3 covers 17 residues. CDR1 SGHVS and CDR2 FQNEAQ come from the germline V gene.

DNA of the CDR3: TGTGCCAGTAAGAGGCACCCGCCGAATTCACCCCTCCACTTT. Translating gives CASKRHPPNSPLHF. This chain connects TRBV19 to TRBJ1-6; the D is unclear. The germline V and J ends were trimmed by 7 bases and 7 bases, with 14 bases remaining between them. The germline gives CDR1 LNHDA, CDR2 SQIVND (reference sequence). The CDR3 is 14 residues long.

The chain couples TRBV30 to TRBJ1-2; TRBD1 matches 8 bases. V dropped 1 base and J dropped 8; count of bases not matched to a gene: 12. The CDR3 runs to 15 residues. Germline V gives CDR1 GTSNPN, CDR2 SVGIG (reference sequence). DNA of the CDR3: TGTGCCTGGAGTGGAGGACAGGGAGGAGGAAGAGGCTACACCTTC. This encodes CAWSGGQGGGRGYTF.

This sequence joins TRBV5-1 and TRBJ2-2, with 10 positions matching TRBD1. CDR3 length equals 16 residues. Germline CDR1 and CDR2: SGHRS and YFSETQ. V lost 6 bases, J lost 3 bases, and 8 bases stayed unmatched. CDR3 amino acids: CASNRDRGGDTGELFF. DNA of the CDR3: TGCGCCAGCAACCGGGACAGGGGAGGGGACACCGGGGAGCTGTTTTTT.

Of note for this clone: The sample has other DNA sequences that encode this CDR3 too. This sequence joins TRBV11-3 and TRBJ2-1; D is possibly TRBD1 (5 bases). V lost 1 base and J lost 1, with 5 bases in between. The V gene's germline CDR1 is SGHNT and CDR2 YENEEA. The CDR3 extends over 14 amino acids. CDR3 sequence: CASSLGQSYNEQFF. In nucleotides, the CDR3 is TGTGCCAGCAGCTTAGGACAGTCCTACAATGAGCAGTTCTTC.